The TCR beta chain described here comes from a study of T cells after yellow fever vaccination. Study overall: For low cell numbers, libraries were made with SMART-Seq v4 Ultra Low Input. General study findings and limits: Reappearance after the booster was seen for most primary-vaccination clones, at approximately 97% CD4 and around 88% CD8. It was a weaker secondary response, yet one that peaked faster, at day 5 versus 15. Contamination of FACS-sorted repertoires by abundant clonotypes from the bulk population could occur.

Of note for this clonotype: Its target is unknown.

CDR1 and CDR2 from the germline V gene are LNHDA and SQIVND (reference sequence). The CDR3 consists of 16 residues. The V and J ends lost 3 bases and 0 bases respectively, with 12 bases between them. TCRdb used MiXCR to reprocess the 5' RACE reads, holding one entry per CDR3 protein. The table includes approximately 610,000 distinct CDR3 sequences, roughly a sixth detected once. The chain is built from TRBV19 and TRBJ1-3; D remains ambiguous. The TCR comes from a man between 18 and 29 years old who received the YFV17D yellow fever vaccine. Sequenced material: PBMCs, taken around 5 days after the first yellow fever vaccination. The CDR3 spells CASSIARRISGNTIYF. The CDR3, as DNA: TGTGCCAGTAGTATCGCAAGACGGATCTCTGGAAACACCATATATTTT. Full variable domain (rest looked up from reference TRBV19 and TRBJ1-3): DGGITQSPKYLFRKEGQNVTLSCEQNLNHDAMYWYRQDPGQGLRLIYYSQIVNDFQKGDIAEGYSVSREKKESFPLTVTSAQKNPTAFYLCASSIARRISGNTIYFGEGSWLTVV.